One sample yielded the 12 T cell receptor beta chains listed below, sequenced in a study of shared clonotypes between healthy human individuals. TCRdb's table, derived via immunoSEQ multiplex PCR, lists solely in-frame clones and lacks some. The sample holds hundreds of thousands of clones, 74% seen once. The material sequenced was memory CD4+ T cells sorted from blood. The subset denotes: CD45RA-negative fraction. The receptors shown here come from a man aged 25 to 40 in good health.

The J gene is TRBJ2-2, the V gene TRBV7-8; D may be TRBD1 (5 bases). Trimming left V 5 bases short and J 1 base short, with 14 bases between. Per the germline V gene, CDR1 is SGHVS and CDR2 is FQNEAQ. The CDR3 contains 16 residues. The chain's CDR3 is CASSRRAQGNTGELFF. CDR3 sequence (DNA): TGTGCCAGCAGCCGCCGGGCCCAGGGGAACACCGGGGAGCTGTTTTTT.

This clone was seen a handful of times. The chain joins TRBV5-4 to TRBJ2-7, with D possibly matching TRBD2 (5 bases). In germline, CDR1 is SGHNT, CDR2 YYREEE (reference sequence). The CDR3 covers 15 residues. Trimming took 4 bases from V and 2 from J, leaving 16 bases between them. The CDR3 spells CASSPARQRAYEQYF. In nucleotides, the CDR3 is TGTGCCAGCAGCCCCGCCCGCCAGAGGGCCTACGAGCAGTACTTC.

J is TRBJ2-1 and V is TRBV9; TRBD1 agrees at 8 bases. The CDR3 spans 16 residues. With 3 bases clipped from V and 3 bases from J, the junction kept 8 bases outside the gene matches. Germline-derived CDR1 and CDR2 are SGDLS and YYNGEE. The CDR3 DNA reads TGTGCCAGCAGCGACGACAGGGGTTCTTACTACAATGAGCAGTTCTTC. It yields the protein CASSDDRGSYYNEQFF.

The chain couples TRBV6-5 to TRBJ2-7; D gene uncertain. There are 11 residues in the CDR3. Trimming pared 5 bases from V and 7 bases from J, leaving 9 bases between. The germline V gene has CDR1 MNHEY and CDR2 SVGAGI. The CDR3 loop is CASSVPLEQYF. CDR3 nucleotide sequence: TGTGCCAGCAGTGTCCCTCTGGAGCAGTACTTC.

V is TRBV2 and J is TRBJ2-1; tentative D call: TRBD2 (6 bases). The ends were cut back, 0 bases at V and 3 bases at J, with 12 bases in the middle. There are 16 residues in the CDR3. Germline loops: CDR1 SNHLY, CDR2 FYNNEI. The CDR3 loop is CASSEARDSYYNEQFF. The CDR3, as DNA: TGTGCCAGCAGTGAAGCTCGGGACTCCTACTACAATGAGCAGTTCTTC.

The V gene is TRBV16, the J gene TRBJ1-5; D uncertain. Germline assignment: CDR1 KGHSY and CDR2 FQNENV. The CDR3 contains 13 residues. Trimming took off 6 bases at V and 7 bases at J, with 13 bases between the two ends. DNA for the CDR3: TGTGCCAGCAGTCCGGGTACCGGACAGCCCCAGCATTTT. Protein: CASSPGTGQPQHF.

The chain employs TRBV5-1 and TRBJ2-3; tentative D call: TRBD2 (6 bases). This CDR3 comprises 17 residues. Germline CDR1 SGHRS, CDR2 YFSETQ. V lost 0 bases, J lost 0 bases, and 14 bases lay in between. CDR3: CASSLVGTSSSTDTQYF. For the CDR3, the DNA is TGCGCCAGCAGCTTGGTAGGGACTTCATCCAGCACAGATACGCAGTATTTT.

V usage is TRBV18 and J usage is TRBJ1-5; the D gene is possibly TRBD1 (5 bases). Trimming cost V 3 bases and J 5 bases, with 8 bases left between them. The CDR3 covers 13 residues. Germline CDR1 reads KGHSH; CDR2 reads LQKENI. DNA of the CDR3: TGTGCCAGCTCACCGGAAGGGGATCAGCCCCAGCATTTT. As protein: CASSPEGDQPQHF.

This clone was picked up a small number of times. The chain couples TRBV7-2 to TRBJ2-3; TRBD1 might be the D (5 bases). The CDR3 consists of 17 residues. CDR1 and CDR2 from the germline V gene are SGHTA and FQGNSA. V lost 4 bases and J 3 bases, leaving 20 bases between the germline ends. CDR3 nucleotides: TGTGCCAGCAGCTCCTCCCCAGGGAAGAGTATAACAGATACGCAGTATTTT. Protein: CASSSSPGKSITDTQYF.

To note about this clone: A clone one base away is much larger, so this may be a read error. The genes are TRBV11-2 and TRBJ2-7, with TRBD1 matching 10 bases. This CDR3 has 14 residues. The J segment lost 5 bases and the V segment lost 6 bases, leaving 7 bases of the junction unmatched. Germline lookup yields CDR1 SGHAT and CDR2 FQNNGV. For the CDR3, the DNA is TGTGCCAGCAGATTACTGACAGGGGGCGACGAGCAGTACTTC. Its protein is CASRLLTGGDEQYF. The full variable domain, its missing parts supplied by reference TRBV11-2 and TRBJ2-7, is EAGVAQSPRYKIIEKRQSVAFWCNPISGHATLYWYQQILGQGPKLLIQFQNNGVVDDSQLPKDRFSAERLKGVDSTLKIQPAKLEDSAVYLCASRLLTGGDEQYFGPGTRLTVT.

This chain links TRBV6-5 with TRBJ2-1; D might be TRBD1 (6 bases). The length of the CDR3 is 13 residues. The V end was cut by 8 bases, the J end by 6 bases, with 14 bases between. Looked up from germline, CDR1 is MNHEY and CDR2 is SVGAGI. The CDR3: CASGYRDGNEQFF. DNA for the CDR3: TGTGCCAGCGGCTACAGGGATGGCAATGAGCAGTTCTTC.

The CDR3 is CAISASKAPLYYEQYF. CDR3 sequence (DNA): TGTGCCATCAGTGCCTCCAAGGCCCCCCTTTACTACGAGCAGTACTTC. The chain joins TRBV10-3 to TRBJ2-7; D unresolved. The germline V gene encodes CDR1 ENHRY and CDR2 SYGVKD. The CDR3 is 16 residues long. Trimming pared 4 bases from V and 3 bases from J, leaving 19 bases between.